The 25 T cell receptor beta chains below all came from one sample that was sequenced in a study of T cell responses to AZD1222 COVID-19 vaccine. The table came from immunoSEQ multiplex PCR; TCRdb's copy has only in-frame clones and leaves some out. The sample holds 130,000 to 150,000 clones, roughly 88% seen once. The input for sequencing was peripheral blood, taken on day 0 of AZD1222 vaccination. The receptors were sampled from an adult in good health.

The chain is built from TRBV11-1 and TRBJ1-6; no clear D gene. Trimming removed 3 bases from V and 6 bases from J, with 6 bases in between. CDR3 length equals 13 residues. Germline CDR1 and CDR2: SGHAT and FQDESV (reference sequence). CDR3 protein: CASSLRGNSPLHF. In nucleotides, the CDR3 is TGTGCCAGCAGCTTGCGAGGTAATTCACCCCTCCACTTT.

CDR3 DNA: TGTGCCAGCAGCCTAGGGACTGGATGGGGGGAGCTGTTTTTT. Amino acid sequence: CASSLGTGWGELFF. The chain joins TRBV3-1 (or the pseudogene TRBV3-2) to TRBJ2-2; tentatively, D is TRBD2 (6 bases). The CDR3 spans 14 residues. Trimming stripped 4 bases from V and 8 bases from J, with 14 bases between. Germline V CDR1 and CDR2: LGHDT, YNNKEL (reference sequence).

J is TRBJ2-5 and V is TRBV6-5, with D uncertain. This CDR3 spans 14 amino acids. Germline CDR1 MNHEY, CDR2 SVGAGI. V shed 2 bases and J shed 7 bases, with 14 bases lying between them. The CDR3 sequence: CASSYPAARGTQYF. The CDR3 nucleotides are TGTGCCAGCAGTTACCCAGCCGCCAGAGGGACCCAGTACTTC.

The DNA of the CDR3 is TGCAACCTGGTGGAGGGGGCTACTGCTTTCTTT. Amino acids: CNLVEGATAFF. J is TRBJ1-1 and V is TRBV29-1; 7 positions match TRBD1. This CDR3 is 11 amino acids long. CDR1 and CDR2 from the germline V gene are SQVTM and ANQGSEA.

The chain is built from TRBV10-2 and TRBJ2-2; D not certain. Trimming stripped 8 bases from V and 0 bases from J, with 10 bases between. In germline, CDR1 is WSHSY, CDR2 SAAADI. There are 14 residues in the CDR3. The CDR3 loop reads CASSARPNTGELFF. The CDR3 DNA follows: TGCGCCAGCTCGGCCCGTCCGAACACCGGGGAGCTGTTTTTT.

This clone was picked up one time. In nucleotides, the CDR3 is TGTGCCAGCTCACCAGGGGGGGGGCCGGTAAATGAGCAGTTCTTC. Its translation is CASSPGGGPVNEQFF. The chain couples TRBV18 to TRBJ2-1, with D perhaps TRBD2 (7 bases). From germline, CDR1 is KGHSH and CDR2 LQKENI. V dropped 2 bases and J dropped 7 bases, with 15 bases sitting between them. The CDR3 length is 15 residues. Full variable domain (rest looked up from reference TRBV18 and TRBJ2-1): NAGVMQNPRHLVRRRGQEARLRCSPMKGHSHVYWYRQLPEEGLKFMVYLQKENIIDESGMPKERFSAEFPKEGPSILRIQQVVRGDSAAYFCASSPGGGPVNEQFFGPGTRLTVL.

This chain joins TRBV10-1 and TRBJ2-7, with 8 bases aligning to TRBD1. CDR1 is WNHNN, CDR2 SYGVQD, per germline (reference sequence). The CDR3 runs to 15 residues. V trimming: 7 bases; J trimming: 0 bases; junction bases outside the gene matches: 8. This chain's CDR3 is CASTVRDRSSYEQYF. The CDR3 coding sequence is TGCGCCAGCACCGTCCGGGACAGGAGCTCCTACGAGCAGTACTTC.

The chain carries TRBV19 and TRBJ2-1; D might be TRBD2 (5 bases). The CDR3 is 15 residues long. The germline gives CDR1 LNHDA, CDR2 SQIVND (reference sequence). The V gene lost 3 bases and the J gene lost 4 bases, with 13 bases spanning the gap. CDR3 in DNA: TGTGCCAGTAGTATTTCGGGGATACTGTACAATGAGCAGTTCTTC. Translation: CASSISGILYNEQFF.

The chain joins TRBV18 to TRBJ2-1; D perhaps matches TRBD2 (7 bases). V lost 3 bases, J lost 6 bases, and 15 bases lay in between. Per the germline V gene, CDR1 is KGHSH and CDR2 is LQKENI. The CDR3 totals 15 residues. The CDR3 DNA reads as TGTGCCAGCTCACCCGCCCAGGGAGGGGGCAATGAGCAGTTCTTC. Amino acid sequence: CASSPAQGGGNEQFF.

This clone was recorded once. The chain carries TRBV28 and TRBJ1-5; 8 bases align to TRBD1. V trimming: 1 base; J trimming: 0 bases; junction bases outside the gene matches: 8. The V gene's germline CDR1 is MDHEN and CDR2 SYDVKM. There are 18 residues in the CDR3. The CDR3 bases are TGTGCCAGCAGTTTATCTCGTGGGACAGGAGATAGCAATCAGCCCCAGCATTTT. Translation: CASSLSRGTGDSNQPQHF.

V and J are TRBV5-1 and TRBJ1-1, with a tentative D call TRBD1 (5 bases). The ends were cut back, 0 bases at V and 1 base at J, with 13 bases in the middle. Germline V CDR1 and CDR2: SGHRS, YFSETQ. The CDR3 spans 16 residues. CDR3 sequence: CASSLVGAYSNTEAFF. In DNA, the CDR3 is TGCGCCAGCAGCTTGGTTGGGGCTTACTCGAACACTGAAGCTTTCTTT.

The chain is built from TRBV9 and TRBJ1-2, with TRBD1 matching over 7 bases. CDR1 is SGDLS, CDR2 YYNGEE, per germline. The trim removed 0 bases at V and 3 bases at J, leaving 11 bases unmatched. The CDR3 runs 17 residues. CDR3 protein: CASSVGGTGVGHYGYTF. CDR3 in DNA: TGTGCCAGCAGCGTAGGGGGAACAGGGGTCGGACACTATGGCTACACCTTC.

This chain uses TRBV7-8 with TRBJ1-2; D perhaps matches TRBD1 (6 bases). The CDR3 contains 15 residues. V was clipped by 3 bases and J by 2 bases, with 13 bases between them. Germline values: CDR1 SGHVS, CDR2 FQNEAQ. The DNA for the CDR3 is TGTGCCAGCAGCTTCCGGCCTCAGGGGAACTATGGCTACACCTTC. Translation gives CASSFRPQGNYGYTF.

V gene TRBV10-3 combines with J gene TRBJ2-5; D is undetermined. V gave up 4 bases and J gave up 4 bases, with 16 bases separating them. CDR3 length equals 15 residues. CDR1 is ENHRY, CDR2 SYGVKD, per germline. The CDR3 region has the DNA TGTGCCATCAGTGCAGGCTCAGGAAACCTAGAGACCCAGTACTTC. Amino acids: CAISAGSGNLETQYF.

The gene calls are TRBV18 and TRBJ1-1; D is unresolved. V lost 0 bases and J 1 base, leaving 9 bases between the germline ends. The CDR3 is 15 residues long. CDR1 is KGHSH, CDR2 LQKENI, per germline. The CDR3 nucleotides are TGTGCCAGCTCACCACCCCGCCGGTCGAACACTGAAGCTTTCTTT. Translated: CASSPPRRSNTEAFF.

The gene calls are TRBV6-2 or TRBV6-3 and TRBJ1-2, with a possible D match to TRBD1 (5 bases). This CDR3 spans 16 amino acids. Deletions cut 6 bases from V and 5 bases from J, with 22 bases between. The germline V gene has CDR1 MNHEY and CDR2 SVGEGT. CDR3 DNA: TGTGCCAGCAGCCACCCCCGGGGCAGGGACCCATATGGCTACACCTTC. Its translation is CASSHPRGRDPYGYTF.

This chain connects TRBV10-3 to TRBJ1-1; D is possibly TRBD1 (5 bases). Trimming removed 5 bases from V and 1 base from J, with 5 bases in between. The CDR3 spans 12 residues. Germline-derived CDR1 and CDR2 are ENHRY and SYGVKD. The CDR3: CAISQGNTEAFF. The CDR3 DNA reads TGTGCCATCAGTCAGGGGAACACTGAAGCTTTCTTT.

This chain uses TRBV19 with TRBJ1-1; the match to TRBD1 covers 7 bases. The CDR3 sequence is 16 residues long. Germline V gene lookup returns CDR1 LNHDA and CDR2 SQIVND (reference sequence). Trimming at V came to 3 bases and at J to 2 bases, leaving 9 bases not matched to a gene. Written as DNA, the CDR3 is TGTGCCAGTAGTATGCTAGGGGGCGCAGGTAACACTGAAGCTTTCTTT. As protein: CASSMLGGAGNTEAFF.

The V and J genes are TRBV12-3 or TRBV12-4 and TRBJ1-2; 7 positions match TRBD1. After removal of 6 bases from V and 4 bases from J, the junction contained 2 bases not matched to a gene. The CDR3 length is 12 residues. DNA of the CDR3: TGTGCCAGCAGCCAGGGGGGCTATGGCTACACCTTC. Protein sequence: CASSQGGYGYTF.

This clone was detected only once. CDR3 bases: TGTGCCAGCAGCCCCCCGGTTCGTGCGGGCGACTACGAGCAGTACTTC. This gives the protein CASSPPVRAGDYEQYF. The chain joins TRBV11-2 to TRBJ2-7, with a possible D match to TRBD2 (5 bases). This CDR3 has 16 amino acids. V was pared by 5 bases and J by 3 bases, with 20 bases between. CDR1 is SGHAT and CDR2 is FQNNGV in the germline V gene.

The CDR3: CASRGIHEKLFF. CDR3 in DNA: TGTGCCAGCAGAGGTATCCATGAAAAACTGTTTTTT. The chain recombines TRBV6-5 with TRBJ1-4; the D is unclear. The CDR3 is 12 residues long. Germline CDR1 is MNHEY and CDR2 is SVGAGI. V lost 6 bases, J lost 6 bases, and 8 bases lay in between.

This chain joins TRBV6-2 or TRBV6-3 and TRBJ1-5; 8 bases are shared with TRBD1. The junction had 3 bases not matched to a gene; V was cut back by 5 bases and J by 0 bases. Looked up from germline, CDR1 is MNHEY and CDR2 is SVGEGT. The CDR3 is 15 residues long. The CDR3 coding sequence is TGTGCCAGCAGTACCGGGACAGGTAGCAATCAGCCCCAGCATTTT. Protein: CASSTGTGSNQPQHF.

The chain links TRBV7-5 to TRBJ2-1. TRBV7-5 is an annotated pseudogene. The CDR3 consists of 17 residues. CDR3 sequence: CARSLALATSSYNEQFF. Here the CDR3 DNA reads TGTGCCAGAAGCTTAGCCTTGGCGACGAGCTCCTACAATGAGCAGTTCTTC.

Here the CDR3 reads CAWRMTADQPQHF. CDR3 nucleotides: TGTGCCTGGAGAATGACCGCGGATCAGCCCCAGCATTTT. The rearrangement links TRBV30 to TRBJ1-5; D uncertain. This CDR3 has 13 residues. CDR1 and CDR2 (germline): GTSNPN, SVGIG (reference sequence). Trimming took off 3 bases at V and 5 bases at J, with 11 bases between the two ends.

This clone appeared once. Here the CDR3 reads CASMEPYQPQHF. In DNA form, the CDR3 reads TGTGCCAGTATGGAACCTTATCAGCCCCAGCATTTT. The genes are TRBV19 and TRBJ1-5; D remains ambiguous. CDR3 length equals 12 residues. CDR1 is LNHDA, CDR2 SQIVND, per germline (reference sequence). V was trimmed by 7 bases and J by 5 bases, leaving 9 bases between them.